In this sample, the clone carrying this TCR beta chain turned up many times. RNA transcripts served as the template for amplifying TCR beta CDR3 regions. First-round RT-PCR of the TCR CDR3 relied on the HTBI primer set. MiXCR was run by TCRdb on the multiplex PCR reads, yielding one entry per CDR3 protein. The table has around 420,000 distinct CDR3 sequences, approximately 14% seen once. These data are taken from a study of T cells in Graves' hyperthyroidism and ophthalmopathy. Sequencing input: blood. This TCR derives from a woman aged 18-30 years with Graves' hyperthyroidism.

Here the CDR3 reads CASSTTFNGYTF. Here the CDR3 DNA reads TGTGCCAGCAGCACCACCTTTAATGGCTACACCTTC. This rearrangement joins TRBV7-9 to TRBJ1-2, with D hard to call. The V gene's germline CDR1 is SEHNR and CDR2 FQNEAQ (reference sequence). Deletions cut 5 bases from V and 6 bases from J, with 10 bases between. This CDR3 contains 12 residues.